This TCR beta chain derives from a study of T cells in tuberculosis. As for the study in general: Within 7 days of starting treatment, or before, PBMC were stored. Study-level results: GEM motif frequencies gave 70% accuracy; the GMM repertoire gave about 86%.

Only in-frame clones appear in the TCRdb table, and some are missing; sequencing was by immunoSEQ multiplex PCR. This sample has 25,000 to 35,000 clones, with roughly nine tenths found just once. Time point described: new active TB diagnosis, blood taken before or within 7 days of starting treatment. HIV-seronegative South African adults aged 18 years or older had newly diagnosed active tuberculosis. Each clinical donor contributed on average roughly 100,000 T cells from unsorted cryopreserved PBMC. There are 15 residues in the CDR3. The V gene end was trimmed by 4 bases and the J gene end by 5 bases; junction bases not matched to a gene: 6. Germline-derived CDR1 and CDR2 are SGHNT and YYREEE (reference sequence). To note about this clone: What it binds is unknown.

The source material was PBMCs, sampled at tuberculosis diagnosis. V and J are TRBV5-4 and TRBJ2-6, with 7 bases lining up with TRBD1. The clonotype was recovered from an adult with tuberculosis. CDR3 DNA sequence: TGTGCCAGCAGCCCCGACAGGGCCAGGGCCAACGTCCTGACTTTC. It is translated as CASSPDRARANVLTF. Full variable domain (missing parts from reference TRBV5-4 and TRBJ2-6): ETGVTQSPTHLIKTRGQQVTLRCSSQSGHNTVSWYQQALGQGPQFIFQYYREEENGRGNFPPRFSGLQFPNYSSELNVNALELDDSALYLCASSPDRARANVLTFGAGSRLTVL.